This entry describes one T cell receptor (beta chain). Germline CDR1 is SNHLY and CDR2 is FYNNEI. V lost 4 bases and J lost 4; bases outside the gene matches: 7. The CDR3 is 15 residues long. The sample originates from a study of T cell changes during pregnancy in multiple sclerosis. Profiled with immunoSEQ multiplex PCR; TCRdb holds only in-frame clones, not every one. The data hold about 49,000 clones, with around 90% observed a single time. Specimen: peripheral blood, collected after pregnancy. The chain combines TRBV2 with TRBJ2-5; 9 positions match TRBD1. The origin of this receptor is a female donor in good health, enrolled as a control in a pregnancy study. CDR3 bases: TGTGCCAGCAGTGCCCAAGGGGGACAGGGAGAGACCCAGTACTTC. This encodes CASSAQGGQGETQYF.